The 3 T cell receptor beta chains presented below share a single source sample, sequenced in a study of beta chain features in type 1 diabetes. Expressed TCRB transcripts were sequenced because the isolated RNA had all been reverse transcribed beforehand. Only in-frame clones appear in the TCRdb table, and some are missing; sequencing was by immunoSEQ multiplex PCR. Among about 130,000 clones listed, about 8.7% were seen once. The sample consisted of central memory CD4+ T cells from blood. These TCRs come from a man between 18 and 29 years old in good health.

This clone appeared many times. DNA for the CDR3: TGTGCCAGCAGCGGTAGAGGAGCTGGAAACACCATATATTTT. This codes for CASSGRGAGNTIYF. This chain connects TRBV5-6 to TRBJ1-3, with unresolved D. Germline-derived CDR1 and CDR2 are SGHDT and YYEEEE. The CDR3 spans 14 residues. The germline V and J ends were trimmed by 4 bases and 2 bases, with 10 bases remaining between them.

For the CDR3, the DNA is TGTGCCAGCAGCCAAGGGGACAGGGTCCTTAATGAAAAACTGTTTTTT. Its translation is CASSQGDRVLNEKLFF. J is TRBJ1-4 and V is TRBV14; TRBD1 agrees at 9 bases. Trimming removed 1 base from V and 4 bases from J; junction bases left unmatched: 4. CDR3 length equals 16 residues. Germline V gene lookup returns CDR1 SGHDN and CDR2 FVKESK. Filled out from reference TRBV14 and TRBJ1-4, the complete variable domain reads EAGVTQFPSHSVIEKGQTVTLRCDPISGHDNLYWYRRVMGKEIKFLLHFVKESKQDESGMPNNRFLAERTGGTYSTLKVQPAELEDSGVYFCASSQGDRVLNEKLFFGSGTQLSVL.

This clone turned up a few times. The chain carries TRBV23-1 and TRBJ1-4; TRBD1 agrees at 7 bases. TRBV23-1 is filed as an ORF, its function uncertain. The CDR3 covers 16 residues. The J segment lost 6 bases and the V segment lost 0 bases, leaving 7 bases of the junction unmatched. CDR3 residues: CASSQSSTGTDEKLFF. CDR3 nucleotides: TGCGCCAGCAGTCAATCCTCGACCGGGACAGATGAAAAACTGTTTTTT.